This T cell receptor beta chain is drawn from a study of shared clonotypes between healthy human individuals. TCRdb's table, derived via immunoSEQ multiplex PCR, lists solely in-frame clones and lacks some. The sample has around 2.1 million clones, approximately 96% seen once; the top ten hold roughly 0.13%. Per germline, CDR1 SNHLY and CDR2 FYNNEI. V lost 5 bases and J lost 0; bases outside the gene matches: 7. The CDR3 totals 16 residues. This TCR came from a man between 18 and 35 years old in good health. The sequenced sample was naive CD4+ T cells sorted from blood. The subset here: CD45RA+ positively selected. The genes are TRBV2 and TRBJ1-5; the match to TRBD1 covers 7 bases. The CDR3 coding sequence is TGTGCCAGCAGTTCAGGACAGGCCCATAGCAATCAGCCCCAGCATTTT. It specifies CASSSGQAHSNQPQHF.